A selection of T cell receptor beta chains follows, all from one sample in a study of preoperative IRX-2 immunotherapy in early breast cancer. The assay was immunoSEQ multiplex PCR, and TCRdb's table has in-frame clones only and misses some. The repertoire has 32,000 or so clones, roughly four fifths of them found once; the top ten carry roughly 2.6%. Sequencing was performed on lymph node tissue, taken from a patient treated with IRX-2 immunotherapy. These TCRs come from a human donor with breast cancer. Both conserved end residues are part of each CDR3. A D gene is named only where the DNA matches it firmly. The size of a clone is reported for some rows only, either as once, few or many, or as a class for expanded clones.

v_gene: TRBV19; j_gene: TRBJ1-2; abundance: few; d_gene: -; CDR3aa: CASSVRQYGYTF; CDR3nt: TGTGCCAGTAGTGTCCGACAGTATGGCTACACCTTC
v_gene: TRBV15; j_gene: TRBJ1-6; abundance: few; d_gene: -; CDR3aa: CATSRDSAGTGNSPLHF; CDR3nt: TGTGCCACCAGCAGAGATTCGGCAGGGACCGGGAATTCACCCCTCCACTTT
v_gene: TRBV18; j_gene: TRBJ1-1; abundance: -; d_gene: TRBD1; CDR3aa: CASSPRDRGPGAFF; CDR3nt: TGTGCCAGCTCACCCCGGGACAGGGGCCCCGGAGCTTTCTTT
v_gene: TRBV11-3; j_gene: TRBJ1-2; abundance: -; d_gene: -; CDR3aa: CASSRTPGTTYGYTF; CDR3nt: TGTGCCAGCAGCCGAACCCCCGGGACAACCTATGGCTACACCTTC
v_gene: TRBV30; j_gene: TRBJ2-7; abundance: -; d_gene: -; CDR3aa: CAWNPGRFSEQYF; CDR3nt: TGTGCCTGGAACCCGGGCAGGTTTAGCGAGCAGTACTTC
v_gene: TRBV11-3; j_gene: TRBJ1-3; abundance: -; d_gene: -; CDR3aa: CASSLQRTGNTIYF; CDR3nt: TGTGCCAGCAGCCTGCAGCGGACGGGAAACACCATATATTTT
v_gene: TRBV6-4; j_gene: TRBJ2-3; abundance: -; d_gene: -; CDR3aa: CASSEMGLSTDTQYF; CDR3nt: TGTGCCAGCAGTGAAATGGGACTTAGCACAGATACGCAGTATTTT
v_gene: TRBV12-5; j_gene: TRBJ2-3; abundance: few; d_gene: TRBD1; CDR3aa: CASGQRTGKGQRGTDTQYF; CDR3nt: TGTGCTAGTGGTCAAAGGACAGGAAAGGGTCAGAGGGGCACAGATACGCAGTATTTT
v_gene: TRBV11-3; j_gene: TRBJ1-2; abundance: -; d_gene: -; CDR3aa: CASTEDRESINYGYTF; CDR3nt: TGTGCCAGCACTGAAGACAGAGAAAGTATCAACTATGGCTACACCTTC
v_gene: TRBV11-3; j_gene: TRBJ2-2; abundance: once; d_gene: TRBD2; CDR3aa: CASSDGSLAGGELFF; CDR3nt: TGTGCCAGCAGCGATGGCTCCCTAGCGGGAGGGGAGCTGTTTTTT
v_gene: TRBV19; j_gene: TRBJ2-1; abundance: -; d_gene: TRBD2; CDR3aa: CASSIDLRGAYNEQFF; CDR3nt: TGTGCCAGTAGTATAGATCTGCGGGGGGCCTACAATGAGCAGTTCTTC
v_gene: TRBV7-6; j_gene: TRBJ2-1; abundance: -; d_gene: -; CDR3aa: CASSLVGWGNEQFF; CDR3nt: TGTGCCAGCAGCTTAGTGGGATGGGGCAATGAGCAGTTCTTC
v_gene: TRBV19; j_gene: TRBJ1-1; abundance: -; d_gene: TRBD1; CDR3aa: CASSPPRGTGVRGPEAFF; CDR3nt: TGTGCCAGTAGTCCCCCACGCGGGACAGGGGTCCGTGGGCCTGAAGCTTTCTTT
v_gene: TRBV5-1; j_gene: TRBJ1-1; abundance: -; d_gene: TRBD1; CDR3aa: CASSWGQGNTEAFF; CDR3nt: TGCGCCAGCAGCTGGGGACAGGGAAACACTGAAGCTTTCTTT
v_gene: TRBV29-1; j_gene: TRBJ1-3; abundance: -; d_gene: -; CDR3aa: CSVSTGSSGNTIYF; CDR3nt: TGCAGCGTTTCAACAGGGTCCTCTGGAAACACCATATATTTT
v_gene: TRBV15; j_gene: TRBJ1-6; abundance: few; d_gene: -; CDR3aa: CATSRGDWGPSPLHF; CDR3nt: TGTGCCACCAGCAGAGGGGATTGGGGTCCTTCACCCCTCCACTTT
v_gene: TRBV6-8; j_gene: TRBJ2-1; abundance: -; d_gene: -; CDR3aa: CASSYDRRGSYNEQFF; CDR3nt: TGTGCCAGCAGTTACGATAGGCGGGGATCCTACAATGAGCAGTTCTTC
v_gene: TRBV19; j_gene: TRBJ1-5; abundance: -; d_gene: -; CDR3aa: CASSLTAQPQHF; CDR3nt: TGTGCCAGTAGTCTAACCGCCCAGCCCCAGCATTTT
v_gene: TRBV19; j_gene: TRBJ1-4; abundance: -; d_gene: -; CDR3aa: CASSPNGMRGEKLFF; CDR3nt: TGTGCCAGTAGTCCTAACGGGATGCGAGGTGAAAAACTGTTTTTT
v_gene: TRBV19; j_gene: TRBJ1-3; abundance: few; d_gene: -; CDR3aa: CASTTTGGNGNTIYF; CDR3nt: TGTGCCAGCACTACAACCGGGGGGAATGGAAACACCATATATTTT
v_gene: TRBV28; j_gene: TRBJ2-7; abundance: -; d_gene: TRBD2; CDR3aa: CASSFDAGATLEQYF; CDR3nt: TGTGCCAGCAGTTTTGATGCGGGAGCCACCCTCGAGCAGTACTTC
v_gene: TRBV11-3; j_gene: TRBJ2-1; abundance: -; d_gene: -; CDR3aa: CASSLNHPAAEQFF; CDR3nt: TGTGCCAGCAGCTTAAACCACCCCGCAGCTGAGCAGTTCTTC
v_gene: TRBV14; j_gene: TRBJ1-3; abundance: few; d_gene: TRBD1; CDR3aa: CASRLTGGLSGNTIYF; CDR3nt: TGTGCCAGCAGACTAACAGGGGGCCTCTCTGGAAACACCATATATTTT
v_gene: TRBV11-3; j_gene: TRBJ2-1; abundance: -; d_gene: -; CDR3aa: CASSWGGGYNEQFF; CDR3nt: TGTGCCAGCAGCTGGGGAGGGGGCTACAATGAGCAGTTCTTC
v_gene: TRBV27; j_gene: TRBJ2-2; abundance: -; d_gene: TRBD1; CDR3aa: CASSHGQGDTGELFF; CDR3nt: TGTGCCAGCAGTCACGGACAGGGGGACACCGGGGAGCTGTTTTTT
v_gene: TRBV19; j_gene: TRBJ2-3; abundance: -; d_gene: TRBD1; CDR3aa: CASRDGTGYTDTQYF; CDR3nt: TGTGCCAGTAGGGACGGGACAGGATACACAGATACGCAGTATTTT
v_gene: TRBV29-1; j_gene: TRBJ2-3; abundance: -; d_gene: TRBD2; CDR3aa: CSVGGLVTDTQYF; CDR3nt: TGCAGCGTTGGAGGACTAGTCACAGATACGCAGTATTTT
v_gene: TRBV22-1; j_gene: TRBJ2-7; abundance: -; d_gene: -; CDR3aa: CASSFYRDSYEQYF; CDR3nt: TGTGCCAGCAGTTTCTACAGGGATTCCTACGAGCAGTACTTC
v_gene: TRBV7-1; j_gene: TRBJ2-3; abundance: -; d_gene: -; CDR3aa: CASSPPLAFGTDTQYF; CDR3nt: TGTGCCAGCAGCCCCCCCCTAGCGTTTGGCACAGATACGCAGTATTTT
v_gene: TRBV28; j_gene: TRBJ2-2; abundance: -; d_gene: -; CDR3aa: CASKLSAGELFF; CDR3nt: TGTGCCAGCAAACTCTCCGCCGGGGAGCTGTTTTTT
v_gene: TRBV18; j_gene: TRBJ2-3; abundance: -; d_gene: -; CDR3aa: CASSQGTDTQYF; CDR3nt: TGTGCCAGCTCACAGGGGACAGATACGCAGTATTTT
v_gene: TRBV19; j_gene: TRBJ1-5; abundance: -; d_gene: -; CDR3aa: CASMEKGENQPQHF; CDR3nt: TGTGCCAGTATGGAAAAGGGGGAAAATCAGCCCCAGCATTTT
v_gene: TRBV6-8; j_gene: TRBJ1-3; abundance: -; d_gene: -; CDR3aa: CASNNPPPTGRNTIYF; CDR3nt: TGTGCCAGCAACAACCCCCCGCCGACAGGTAGAAACACCATATATTTT
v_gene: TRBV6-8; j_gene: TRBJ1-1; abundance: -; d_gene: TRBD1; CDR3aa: CASRRTGGEEAFF; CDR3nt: TGTGCCAGCAGGAGGACAGGGGGAGAAGAAGCTTTCTTT
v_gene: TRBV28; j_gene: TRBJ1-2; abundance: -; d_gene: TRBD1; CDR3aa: CASSLAGQGGNYGYTF; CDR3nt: TGTGCCAGCAGTTTAGCGGGACAGGGAGGGAACTATGGCTACACCTTC
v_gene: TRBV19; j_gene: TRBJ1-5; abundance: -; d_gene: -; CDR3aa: CASNLVYSNQPQHF; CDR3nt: TGTGCCAGTAATCTGGTCTATAGCAATCAGCCCCAGCATTTT
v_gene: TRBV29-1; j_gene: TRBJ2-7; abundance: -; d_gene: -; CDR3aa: CSVEEGFSTGSYEQYF; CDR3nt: TGCAGCGTTGAAGAAGGATTCTCCACAGGGAGCTACGAGCAGTACTTC
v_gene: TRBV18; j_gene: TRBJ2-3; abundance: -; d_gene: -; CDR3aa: CASSPKTDTQYF; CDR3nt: TGTGCCAGCTCACCCAAAACAGATACGCAGTATTTT
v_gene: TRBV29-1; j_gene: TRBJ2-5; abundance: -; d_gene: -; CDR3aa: CSVGGRGGHQETQYF; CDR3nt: TGCAGCGTTGGGGGAAGGGGCGGCCACCAAGAGACCCAGTACTTC
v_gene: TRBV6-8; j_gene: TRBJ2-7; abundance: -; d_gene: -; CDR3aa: CAISVPGNSYEQYF; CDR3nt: TGTGCCATCAGTGTGCCGGGCAACTCCTACGAGCAGTACTTC
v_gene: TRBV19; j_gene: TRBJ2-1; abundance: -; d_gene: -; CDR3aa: CASSIGTAYNEQFF; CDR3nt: TGTGCCAGTAGTATAGGGACAGCCTACAATGAGCAGTTCTTC
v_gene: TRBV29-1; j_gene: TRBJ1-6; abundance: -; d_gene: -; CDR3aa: CSVAQGLDSPLHF; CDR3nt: TGCAGCGTTGCCCAGGGGCTAGATTCACCCCTCCACTTT
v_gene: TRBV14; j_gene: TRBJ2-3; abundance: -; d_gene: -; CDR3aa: CASSQSISRFTDTQYF; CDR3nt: TGTGCCAGCAGCCAATCTATTAGCCGTTTCACAGATACGCAGTATTTT
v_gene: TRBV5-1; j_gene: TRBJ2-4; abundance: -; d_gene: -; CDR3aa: CASSFSTGIENIQYF; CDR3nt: TGCGCCAGCAGCTTTTCCACAGGGATAGAAAACATTCAGTACTTC
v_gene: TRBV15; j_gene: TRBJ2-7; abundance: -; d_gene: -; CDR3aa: CATSRGVSSYEQYF; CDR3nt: TGTGCCACCAGCAGAGGGGTTAGCTCCTACGAGCAGTACTTC
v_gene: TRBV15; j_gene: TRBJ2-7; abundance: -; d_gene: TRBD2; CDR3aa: CATSRRGSTYEQYF; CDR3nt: TGTGCCACCAGCAGACGCGGGAGCACCTACGAGCAGTACTTC
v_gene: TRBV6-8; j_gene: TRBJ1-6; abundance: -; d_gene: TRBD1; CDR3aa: CASRGQGNSPLHF; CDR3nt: TGTGCCAGCAGGGGACAGGGTAATTCACCCCTCCACTTT
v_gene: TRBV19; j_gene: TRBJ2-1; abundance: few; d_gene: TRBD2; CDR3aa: CASNPLAGGLGEQFF; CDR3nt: TGTGCCAGTAACCCACTAGCGGGGGGGCTAGGTGAGCAGTTCTTC
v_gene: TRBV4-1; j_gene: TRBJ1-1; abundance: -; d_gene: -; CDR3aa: CASSRVGRGNTEAFF; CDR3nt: TGCGCCAGCAGTCGAGTGGGGCGGGGGAACACTGAAGCTTTCTTT
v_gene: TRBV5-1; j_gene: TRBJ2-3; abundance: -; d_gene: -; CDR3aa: CASSSDRPSTDTQYF; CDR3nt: TGCGCCAGCAGCTCGGACAGACCTAGCACAGATACGCAGTATTTT
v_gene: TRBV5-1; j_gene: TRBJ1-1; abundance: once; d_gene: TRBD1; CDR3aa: CASTVQGAGTEAFF; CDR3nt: TGCGCCAGCACGGTCCAGGGGGCAGGCACTGAAGCTTTCTTT
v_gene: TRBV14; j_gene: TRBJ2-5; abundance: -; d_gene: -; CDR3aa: CASSRNGGTRGETQYF; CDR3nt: TGTGCCAGCAGCCGCAACGGCGGAACTCGCGGGGAGACCCAGTACTTC
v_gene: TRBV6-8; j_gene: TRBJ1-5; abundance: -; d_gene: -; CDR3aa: CASSPGGARNQPQHF; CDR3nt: TGTGCCAGCTCCCCCGGCGGGGCCAGGAATCAGCCCCAGCATTTT
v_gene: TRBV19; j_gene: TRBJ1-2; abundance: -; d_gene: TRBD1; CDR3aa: CASRSKTGNYGYTF; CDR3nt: TGTGCCAGTAGATCCAAGACAGGGAACTATGGCTACACCTTC
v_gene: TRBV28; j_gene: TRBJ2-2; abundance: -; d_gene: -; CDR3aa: CASSWRVKNTGELFF; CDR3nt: TGTGCCAGCAGTTGGAGGGTGAAGAACACCGGGGAGCTGTTTTTT